One sample yielded the 12 T cell receptor beta chains listed below, sequenced in a study of response to subunit inactivated influenza vaccine (dated by TCRdb to 2016 to 2019). Library generation was performed with RT-PCR. The instrument given in TCRdb is Illumina HiSeq 2500. TCRdb reprocessed the public reads (quality trimming at Q25 with fastp, clone calling with MiXCR) and kept in-frame beta chains. Rows are unified per CDR3 protein, each entry keeping the most common DNA and genes. Recorded for this sample are 550,000 to 600,000 distinct CDR3 sequences; approximately 12% of them occurred a single time. The ten largest clones capture roughly a tenth of the sample. Source: PBMCs from blood, taken on the day of vaccination. The receptors were gathered from a man in his fifties or sixties who received an inactivated influenza vaccine. Donor details come from another sample of the same person, matched by shared clones.

In this sample, this clonotype turned up many times. This chain connects TRBV20-1 to TRBJ2-2, with 8 bases lining up with TRBD2. The germline gives CDR1 DFQATT, CDR2 SNEGSKA (reference sequence). The CDR3 is 14 residues long. Losses at the gene ends were 1 base for V and 6 bases for J; bases not matched to a gene: 4. CDR3 bases: TGCAGTGCTAGAGCGGGAGGGCCTTCCGGGGAGCTGTTTTTT. It is translated as CSARAGGPSGELFF.

This clonotype occurred a few times. V gene TRBV5-5 combines with J gene TRBJ2-7, with 9 bases that match TRBD1. V trimming: 4 bases; J trimming: 3 bases; junction bases outside the gene matches: 5. This CDR3 is built from 14 residues. From germline, CDR1 is SGHKS and CDR2 YYEKEE (reference sequence). CDR3 bases: TGTGCCAGCAGCATCGGACAGGGGCACTACGAGCAGTACTTC. Protein product: CASSIGQGHYEQYF.

This clonotype was seen a few times. The V gene is TRBV6-2 or TRBV6-3, the J gene TRBJ2-4; weak D call: TRBD1 (6 bases). The V gene lost 4 bases and the J gene lost 6 bases, with 13 bases spanning the gap. CDR3 length: 14 residues. Germline lookup yields CDR1 MNHEY and CDR2 SVGEGT. CDR3 bases: TGTGCCAGCAGTTCCGGGACAACGTCAAACATTCAGTACTTC. It translates to CASSSGTTSNIQYF.

The genes are TRBV12-3 or TRBV12-4 and TRBJ2-1, with 13 bases aligning to TRBD2. With V trimmed by 5 bases and J by 7 bases, 5 bases remained unmatched. CDR3 length equals 15 residues. The CDR3 here is CASSLRTSGGNEQFF. CDR3 nucleotide sequence: TGTGCCAGCAGTCTGAGGACTAGCGGGGGTAATGAGCAGTTCTTC.

This chain links TRBV7-9 with TRBJ2-2; weak D call: TRBD2 (6 bases). The CDR3 sequence is 15 residues long. The germline V gene encodes CDR1 SEHNR and CDR2 FQNEAQ (reference sequence). The V end lost 8 bases, the J end lost 5 bases, and 18 bases lay between the germline ends. The CDR3 DNA is TGTGCCAGCTCCCTGACTAGGGCCTCAACCGGGGAGCTGTTTTTT. This translates into CASSLTRASTGELFF.

In its sample, this clonotype was seen many times. The chain joins TRBV15 to TRBJ1-2; D is possibly TRBD1 (6 bases). The CDR3 contains 15 residues. Germline lookup yields CDR1 LNHNV and CDR2 YYDKDF (reference sequence). V was pared by 0 bases and J by 4 bases, with 12 bases between. The CDR3 here is CATSRDIGTPYGYTF. The DNA for the CDR3 is TGTGCCACCAGCAGAGATATCGGGACACCCTATGGCTACACCTTC.

This clonotype was picked up a small number of times. The gene calls are TRBV5-1 and TRBJ2-3; the D is unclear. Deletions cut 3 bases from V and 1 base from J, with 9 bases between. This CDR3 has 14 amino acids. Looked up from germline, CDR1 is SGHRS and CDR2 is YFSETQ. The CDR3 DNA sequence: TGCGCCAGCAGCTACTCCGTGGGCACAGATACGCAGTATTTT. Protein product: CASSYSVGTDTQYF.

This clonotype was counted many times. The chain has TRBV20-1 and TRBJ2-1, with D perhaps TRBD2 (6 bases). V lost 6 bases and J 4 bases, leaving 16 bases between the germline ends. CDR3 size: 14 residues. The germline V gene has CDR1 DFQATT and CDR2 SNEGSKA (reference sequence). The CDR3 protein is CSAQTPGLYNEQFF. The DNA of the CDR3 is TGCAGTGCGCAAACCCCGGGACTTTACAATGAGCAGTTCTTC.

The V gene is TRBV20-1, the J gene TRBJ2-3, with TRBD2 matching over 8 bases. The CDR3 spans 16 residues. V gave up 0 bases and J gave up 4 bases; unmatched junction bases: 9. Germline V gene data show CDR1 as DFQATT and CDR2 as SNEGSKA (reference sequence). CDR3 loop: CSARDAQRGSSDTQYF. The CDR3 DNA reads as TGCAGTGCTAGAGATGCCCAGCGGGGGAGTTCAGATACGCAGTATTTT.

CDR3 amino acids: CASSLVGTWAEAFF. The DNA for the CDR3 is TGTGCCAGCAGCTTAGTAGGAACATGGGCTGAAGCTTTCTTT. This chain links TRBV7-2 with TRBJ1-1; D is ambiguous. V lost 1 base and J lost 6, with 12 bases in between. Germline CDR1 is SGHTA and CDR2 is FQGNSA. The CDR3 contains 14 residues.

This clonotype showed up just a few times. The chain couples TRBV9 to TRBJ2-3, with 7 bases identical to TRBD2. CDR3 length equals 15 residues. The germline gives CDR1 SGDLS, CDR2 YYNGEE. With V trimmed by 0 bases and J by 6 bases, 7 bases remained unmatched. This CDR3 is CASSVAGGSSDTQYF. Here the CDR3 DNA reads TGTGCCAGCAGCGTAGCTGGCGGGAGCTCGGATACGCAGTATTTT. Combining the CDR3 with reference TRBV9 and TRBJ2-3 gives the whole variable domain DSGVTQTPKHLITATGQRVTLRCSPRSGDLSVYWYQQSLDQGLQFLIQYYNGEERAKGNILERFSAQQFPDLHSELNLSSLELGDSALYFCASSVAGGSSDTQYFGPGTRLTVL.

This sequence joins TRBV4-3 and TRBJ1-6; D remains ambiguous. Germline V lookup: CDR1 LGHNA, CDR2 YSLEER. The CDR3 is 16 residues long. V was cut by 0 bases and J by 5 bases, with 11 bases left in between. CDR3 amino acids: CASSQEGSLDNSPLHF. CDR3 bases: TGCGCCAGCAGCCAAGAAGGTTCCCTTGATAATTCACCCCTCCACTTT.